The 21 T cell receptor beta chains in this list originate from one sample, sequenced in a study of blood T cell repertoires in COVID-19. Sequencing used immunoSEQ multiplex PCR; TCRdb keeps in-frame clones, though not all of them. The top ten hold 5.5% to 7% of the sample, which has roughly 200,000 clones, around 79% seen once. What was sequenced was peripheral blood. All receptors come from a woman aged 40 to 50 with COVID-19, enrolled during active disease.

The chain carries TRBV6-2 or TRBV6-3 and TRBJ1-5, with no clear D. Germline V gene sequence: CDR1 MNHEY, CDR2 SVGEGT. The CDR3 extends over 16 amino acids. The V end lost 2 bases, the J end lost 0 bases, and 11 bases lay between the germline ends. The CDR3 region has the DNA TGTGCCAGCAGTTACGGCAACAGAGTTAGCAATCAGCCCCAGCATTTT. It encodes CASSYGNRVSNQPQHF.

The V and J genes are TRBV14 and TRBJ1-6; TRBD1 matches at 10 bases. In germline, CDR1 is SGHDN, CDR2 FVKESK. CDR3 length equals 15 residues. Trimming removed 5 bases from V and 8 bases from J; junction bases left unmatched: 6. For the CDR3, the DNA is TGTGCCAGCAGCGCCGGGACAGGGGCTTATTCACCCCTCCACTTT. This encodes CASSAGTGAYSPLHF.

The chain couples TRBV18 to TRBJ2-7, with a weak D call TRBD2 (5 bases). Germline V gives CDR1 KGHSH, CDR2 LQKENI. V was cut by 3 bases and J by 5 bases, with 11 bases left in between. The CDR3 consists of 13 residues. CDR3 sequence reads: CASSPGERNEQYF. DNA for the CDR3: TGTGCCAGCTCACCCGGGGAGCGGAACGAGCAGTACTTC.

This clone was observed a handful of times. The rearrangement joins TRBV10-1 to TRBJ1-4; D unresolved. Germline loops: CDR1 WNHNN, CDR2 SYGVQD (reference sequence). V was cut by 4 bases and J by 0 bases, with 6 bases left in between. The CDR3 covers 14 residues. The CDR3: CASSGGATNEKLFF. CDR3 nucleotide sequence: TGCGCCAGCAGTGGGGGAGCAACTAATGAAAAACTGTTTTTT.

J is TRBJ2-5 and V is TRBV5-8; D call uncertain. Germline values: CDR1 SGHTS, CDR2 YDEGEE. This CDR3 has 14 residues. V gave up 0 bases and J gave up 3 bases, with 9 bases separating them. CDR3 region: CASSLASAEETQYF. The CDR3 nucleotides are TGTGCCAGCAGCTTGGCGTCTGCAGAAGAGACCCAGTACTTC.

This clone was observed a handful of times. The V call is TRBV2, the J call TRBJ1-5; TRBD1 matches 8 bases. The CDR3 spans 13 residues. Trimming removed 6 bases from V and 5 bases from J; junction bases left unmatched: 3. Germline V gene data show CDR1 as SNHLY and CDR2 as FYNNEI. The CDR3 reads CASRDRVYQPQHF. In DNA, the CDR3 is TGTGCCAGCAGGGACAGGGTGTATCAGCCCCAGCATTTT.

The chain uses TRBV12-3 or TRBV12-4 and TRBJ2-7; D possibly corresponds to TRBD1 (6 bases). The CDR3 sequence is 11 residues long. V was pared by 5 bases and J by 12 bases, with 14 bases between. Here the CDR3 reads CASSLTGYRYF. In DNA form, the CDR3 reads TGTGCCAGCAGTCTTACAGGGTATCGGTACTTC.

This chain connects TRBV6-5 to TRBJ1-1, with D possibly being TRBD1 (5 bases). The CDR3 is 11 amino acids. CDR1 is MNHEY and CDR2 is SVGAGI in the germline V gene. Between the trimmed V and J ends, which lost 4 bases and 11 bases, there was a span of 11 bases. The CDR3: CASSLAGEAFF. CDR3 DNA: TGTGCCAGCAGTTTAGCGGGGGAGGCTTTCTTT.

The chain recombines TRBV5-5 with TRBJ1-1, with D maybe TRBD1 (6 bases). The germline V gene has CDR1 SGHKS and CDR2 YYEKEE (reference sequence). V lost 2 bases, J lost 4 bases, and 15 bases lay in between. The CDR3 has 15 amino acids. CDR3 bases: TGTGCCAGCAGCTTCTCAGGACAGATTAGCACTGAAGCTTTCTTT. As protein: CASSFSGQISTEAFF.

The CDR3 here is CASSLDPSSYNEQFF. CDR3 coding DNA: TGCGCCAGCAGCTTGGACCCTAGCTCCTACAATGAGCAGTTCTTC. This chain links TRBV5-1 with TRBJ2-1; D not resolved. The ends were cut back, 0 bases at V and 0 bases at J, with 7 bases in the middle. This CDR3 comprises 15 residues. CDR1 and CDR2 (germline): SGHRS, YFSETQ.

This chain joins TRBV2 and TRBJ1-2, with D unresolved. The V end was cut by 7 bases, the J end by 6 bases, with 12 bases between. Per germline, CDR1 SNHLY and CDR2 FYNNEI. The CDR3 is 12 amino acids. CDR3 in amino acids: CASMAGLDGYTF. In DNA, the CDR3 is TGTGCCAGCATGGCCGGGTTAGATGGCTACACCTTC.

J is TRBJ2-3 and V is TRBV3-1 (or the pseudogene TRBV3-2), with D unclear. CDR1 LGHDT and CDR2 YNNKEL come from the germline V gene (reference sequence). The CDR3 length is 12 residues. Deletions cut 4 bases from V and 6 bases from J, with 8 bases between. The chain's CDR3 is CASSPTADTQYF. CDR3 sequence (DNA): TGTGCCAGCAGCCCCACCGCGGATACGCAGTATTTT.

The chain is built from TRBV30 and TRBJ2-2; 8 bases agree with TRBD1. Germline V lookup: CDR1 GTSNPN, CDR2 SVGIG (reference sequence). J was trimmed by 2 bases and V by 8 bases; bases with no gene match: 10. CDR3 length equals 15 residues. CDR3 sequence: CAASSGGANTGELFF. The DNA of the CDR3 is TGTGCCGCCTCATCAGGGGGCGCAAACACCGGGGAGCTGTTTTTT. Combining the CDR3 with reference TRBV30 and TRBJ2-2 gives the whole variable domain SQTIHQWPATLVQPVGSPLSLECTVEGTSNPNLYWYRQAAGRGLQLLFYSVGIGQISSEVPQNLSASRPQDRQFILSSKKLLLSDSGFYLCAASSGGANTGELFFGEGSRLTVL.

The chain is built from TRBV3-1 (or the pseudogene TRBV3-2) and TRBJ1-5; a possible D gene is TRBD1 (5 bases). The V gene lost 0 bases and the J gene lost 4 bases, with 10 bases spanning the gap. CDR3 length equals 15 residues. Germline V lookup: CDR1 LGHDT, CDR2 YNNKEL (reference sequence). The CDR3 loop is CASSQDSTANQPQHF. For the CDR3, the DNA is TGTGCCAGCAGCCAAGATTCGACAGCTAATCAGCCCCAGCATTTT.

This clone was counted only a few times. The chain combines TRBV28 with TRBJ2-7, with D perhaps matching TRBD1 (6 bases). Trimming took 11 bases from V and 5 from J, leaving 16 bases between them. CDR1 and CDR2 (germline): MDHEN, SYDVKM. The CDR3 is 12 amino acids. The CDR3, as DNA: TGTGCCGCAACAGGGAACTTCAACGAGCAGTACTTC. This sequence encodes CAATGNFNEQYF.

This chain connects TRBV29-1 to TRBJ1-2; D remains unclear. CDR1 is SQVTM, CDR2 ANQGSEA, per germline. The CDR3 runs to 11 residues. V lost 1 base and J 7 bases, leaving 7 bases between the germline ends. CDR3 nucleotides: TGCAGCGTTGAAGGAGGGTTTGGCTACACCTTC. The encoded protein is CSVEGGFGYTF.

The chain employs TRBV11-2 and TRBJ2-5; D gene unclear. Germline V gene data show CDR1 as SGHAT and CDR2 as FQNNGV. The V end lost 4 bases, the J end lost 5 bases, and 17 bases lay between the germline ends. The CDR3 sequence is 15 residues long. For the CDR3, the DNA is TGTGCCAGCAGCTCCCTAAATGAGTTGGTTGAGACCCAGTACTTC. Its translation: CASSSLNELVETQYF.

The chain links TRBV5-1 to TRBJ1-1; D not certain. CDR1 and CDR2 (germline): SGHRS, YFSETQ. The CDR3 is made up of 16 amino acids. The V end lost 4 bases, the J end lost 1 base, and 17 bases lay between the germline ends. CDR3 DNA sequence: TGCGCCAGCAGCCTCCTTAGCGGAGGTTGGAACACTGAAGCTTTCTTT. Translating gives CASSLLSGGWNTEAFF.

This chain links TRBV20-1 with TRBJ1-1; possibly TRBD1 for D (6 bases). CDR1 DFQATT and CDR2 SNEGSKA come from the germline V gene (reference sequence). V lost 8 bases and J lost 4, with 11 bases in between. This CDR3 is built from 11 residues. This CDR3 is CSPGGGTEAFF. The DNA for the CDR3 is TGCAGTCCGGGAGGGGGCACTGAAGCTTTCTTT.

The chain combines TRBV2 with TRBJ2-7, with TRBD1 matching 10 bases. V dropped 6 bases and J dropped 5; count of bases not matched to a gene: 4. The germline V gene has CDR1 SNHLY and CDR2 FYNNEI. The CDR3 runs to 13 residues. In nucleotides, the CDR3 is TGTGCCAGCAGGACAGGGGGCTGGGACGAGCAGTACTTC. Its translation is CASRTGGWDEQYF.

This clone was recorded once. The chain recombines TRBV7-9 with TRBJ2-2; no clear D. In germline, CDR1 is SEHNR, CDR2 FQNEAQ (reference sequence). CDR3 size: 14 residues. The V and J ends lost 5 bases and 2 bases respectively, with 9 bases between them. CDR3 sequence (DNA): TGTGCCAGCAGCCAACAGCTAAACACCGGGGAGCTGTTTTTT. Translating it yields CASSQQLNTGELFF.